The 31 T cell receptor beta chains listed next were all sequenced from one sample in a study of HIV-infected patients and healthy controls. About 500 ng RNA was reverse transcribed with alpha and beta constant-region primers. Separate chain-specific third strand synthesis with multiplexing indices produced the alpha and beta libraries. TCRdb reanalysed the 5' RACE reads using MiXCR and keeps one entry per CDR3 protein. The sample records some 15,000 distinct CDR3 sequences, under 9.5% being singletons. All unsorted peripheral T cells were captured because whole blood was used without fractionation. Sequenced: blood. All receptors derive from an adult in good health.

This clonotype is termed medium-sized. This sequence joins TRBV12-3 or TRBV12-4 and TRBJ2-5; perhaps TRBD2 as D (6 bases). The CDR3 loop spans 15 amino acids. V lost 3 bases and J 3 bases, leaving 14 bases between the germline ends. The CDR3 here is CASSFGGLVKETQYF. The DNA for the CDR3 is TGTGCCAGCAGTTTCGGGGGTTTGGTTAAAGAGACCCAGTACTTC.

This clonotype was recorded many times. The chain couples TRBV7-8 to TRBJ2-7; no reliable D call. V was pared by 2 bases and J by 0 bases, with 8 bases between. The CDR3 covers 14 residues. The germline gives CDR1 SGHVS, CDR2 FQNEAQ. The CDR3, as DNA: TGTGCCAGCAGCTTAAGTCCGGCCTCCTACGAGCAGTACGTC. Protein product: CASSLSPASYEQYV.

This clonotype was picked up many times. This chain uses TRBV20-1 with TRBJ2-5, with D maybe TRBD2 (5 bases). CDR3 length equals 13 residues. Looked up from germline, CDR1 is DFQATT and CDR2 is SNEGSKA (reference sequence). The CDR3 nucleotides read TGCAGCCCCTCCCCGCGGAGGCAAGAGACCCAGTACTTC. The encoded protein is CSPSPRRQETQYF.

This clonotype was seen ten or more times. The rearrangement joins TRBV6-5 to TRBJ2-3; 9 positions agree with TRBD2. This CDR3 comprises 16 residues. With V trimmed by 2 bases and J by 1 base, 4 bases remained unmatched. Germline V gene lookup returns CDR1 MNHEY and CDR2 SVGAGI. In nucleotides, the CDR3 is TGTGCCAGCAGTTACGCGGGGGGGCTCGGCACAGATACGCAGTATTTT. This codes for CASSYAGGLGTDTQYF.

This clonotype has a handful of counts. The CDR3 sequence: CASSQDIGQGADTQYF. Here the CDR3 DNA reads TGCGCCAGCAGCCAAGACATAGGGCAAGGGGCAGATACGCAGTATTTT. The rearrangement uses TRBV4-3 and TRBJ2-3, with a weak D call TRBD1 (5 bases). The V and J ends lost 0 bases and 4 bases respectively, with 14 bases between them. From germline, CDR1 is LGHNA and CDR2 YSLEER. The CDR3 length is 16 residues.

This clonotype was seen at least ten times. This chain links TRBV6-1 with TRBJ2-7, with D unclear. Trimming shortened V by 5 bases and J by 4 bases, and 9 bases separated the two germline ends. The CDR3 has 12 amino acids. CDR1 and CDR2 (germline): MNHNS, SASEGT. The CDR3 sequence is CASSFYPYEQYV. In DNA form, the CDR3 reads TGTGCCAGCAGTTTCTACCCTTACGAGCAGTACGTC.

Judged by abundance, this clonotype is medium-sized. This chain uses TRBV11-3 with TRBJ2-3; D perhaps matches TRBD1 (6 bases). Trimming took 6 bases from V and 1 from J, leaving 11 bases between them. CDR1 SGHNT and CDR2 YENEEA come from the germline V gene. CDR3 length: 14 amino acids. Here the CDR3 DNA reads TGTGCCAGCAGTCCGGGACACGGCACAGATACGCAGTATTTT. It encodes CASSPGHGTDTQYF.

This clonotype was recorded at least ten times. The gene calls are TRBV6-2 or TRBV6-3 and TRBJ2-5; D not resolved. This CDR3 has 15 residues. V was shortened by 6 bases and J by 2 bases, with 16 bases between the two germline ends. CDR1 is MNHEY, CDR2 SVGEGT, per germline. The CDR3 spells CASSSFLGSQETQYF. In DNA, the CDR3 is TGTGCCAGCAGCTCGTTTCTGGGCTCACAAGAGACCCAGTACTTC.

This clonotype has a count of ten or more. The chain recombines TRBV7-2 with TRBJ2-5; D gene unclear. CDR3 size: 12 residues. V lost 4 bases and J 5 bases, leaving 8 bases between the germline ends. The germline V gene encodes CDR1 SGHTA and CDR2 FQGNSA. In DNA, the CDR3 is TGTGCCAGCAGCTCGCTCGGGGAGACCCAGTACTTC. Translating it yields CASSSLGETQYF.

The chain carries TRBV6-6 and TRBJ2-7; D ambiguous. This CDR3 has 14 amino acids. Germline V gene data show CDR1 as MNHNY and CDR2 as SVGAGI (reference sequence). V gave up 6 bases and J gave up 2 bases, with 14 bases separating them. The CDR3 coding sequence is TGTGCCAGCAGGCACTTTGAAACCACCTACGAGCAGTACTTC. It codes for CASRHFETTYEQYF.

This clonotype was counted at least ten times. CDR3 nucleotides: TGCGCCAGCAGAGATCGGGACAGGGGAGGAGAGACCCAGTACTTC. This encodes CASRDRDRGGETQYF. The rearrangement joins TRBV5-1 to TRBJ2-5, with 10 bases that match TRBD1. The germline gives CDR1 SGHRS, CDR2 YFSETQ. With 5 bases clipped from V and 4 bases from J, the junction kept 8 bases outside the gene matches. This CDR3 spans 15 amino acids.

This clonotype occurred a few times. J is TRBJ2-7 and V is TRBV20-1; D gene uncertain. Germline V gene sequence: CDR1 DFQATT, CDR2 SNEGSKA (reference sequence). The length of the CDR3 is 12 residues. Trimming removed 5 bases at V and 6 bases at J, with 14 bases between. CDR3 residues: CSARGMFGEQYV. The DNA of the CDR3 is TGCAGTGCTCGCGGAATGTTTGGCGAGCAGTACGTC.

This clonotype qualifies as medium-sized. This sequence joins TRBV5-6 and TRBJ2-1, with 16 nucleotides matching TRBD2. Per the germline V gene, CDR1 is SGHDT and CDR2 is YYEEEE. After removal of 4 bases from V and 7 bases from J, the junction contained 5 bases not matched to a gene. The length of the CDR3 is 16 residues. The CDR3 DNA is TGTGCCAGCAGCCCGGGACTAGCGGGAGGGCCTAATGAGCAGTTCTTC. Translated: CASSPGLAGGPNEQFF.

This clonotype has a handful of counts. In DNA form, the CDR3 reads TGTGCCAGCAGTTTCGGCTACGAGCAGTACGTC. This translates into CASSFGYEQYV. V usage is TRBV27 and J usage is TRBJ2-7; no reliable D call. Trimming stripped 3 bases from V and 3 bases from J, with 3 bases between. There are 11 residues in the CDR3. Per the germline V gene, CDR1 is MNHEY and CDR2 is SMNVEV (reference sequence).

This clonotype was counted at least ten times. The J gene is TRBJ2-5, the V gene TRBV19, with no clear D. Trimming stripped 3 bases from V and 5 bases from J, with 10 bases between. Germline V lookup: CDR1 LNHDA, CDR2 SQIVND (reference sequence). The CDR3 runs 13 residues. CDR3 sequence reads: CASSISHRETQYF. For the CDR3, the DNA is TGTGCCAGTAGTATTTCCCATCGGGAGACCCAGTACTTC.

Turning to this clonotype: This could be a read error, since a much larger clone is one nucleotide away. CDR3: CANSLTGTQETQYF. As DNA, the CDR3 is TGTGCCAATAGTCTAACCGGGACTCAAGAGACCCAGTACTTC. The genes are TRBV19 and TRBJ2-5; tentatively, D is TRBD2 (6 bases). This CDR3 spans 14 amino acids. The germline gives CDR1 LNHDA, CDR2 SQIVND (reference sequence).

The chain couples TRBV7-9 to TRBJ2-6, with 9 nucleotides matching TRBD1. V lost 3 bases, J lost 4 bases, and 13 bases stayed unmatched. This CDR3 has 19 amino acids. Germline V CDR1 and CDR2: SEHNR, FQNEAQ (reference sequence). The CDR3 loop is CASSFPGTGIRRGANVLTF. Written as DNA, the CDR3 is TGTGCCAGCAGCTTTCCTGGGACAGGGATAAGGCGCGGGGCCAACGTCCTGACTTTC.

This clonotype was detected ten times or more. The chain is built from TRBV2 and TRBJ2-2; D ambiguous. Germline lookup yields CDR1 SNHLY and CDR2 FYNNEI. The CDR3 spans 15 residues. Between the trimmed V and J ends, which lost 7 bases and 2 bases, there was a span of 14 bases. In nucleotides, the CDR3 is TGTGCCAGCAAGAGTGAACCAACAAACACCGGGGAGCTGTTTTTT. Translation gives CASKSEPTNTGELFF.

This clonotype is classed as medium-sized (0.01 to 0.1%). V and J are TRBV4-3 and TRBJ1-2; D might be TRBD1 (5 bases). The length of the CDR3 is 16 residues. V was clipped by 0 bases and J by 6 bases, with 17 bases between them. Germline V CDR1 and CDR2: LGHNA, YSLEER. CDR3: CASSQEARGISDGYTF. The CDR3, as DNA: TGCGCCAGCAGCCAAGAGGCCCGGGGGATTTCGGATGGCTACACCTTC.

This clonotype was detected ten times or more. DNA of the CDR3: TGTGCCAGCAGTGAAGTGGGGACAGAGTTACAAGAGACCCAGTACTTC. It translates to CASSEVGTELQETQYF. The rearrangement uses TRBV2 and TRBJ2-5; TRBD1 agrees at 7 bases. The CDR3 consists of 16 residues. Germline CDR1 reads SNHLY; CDR2 reads FYNNEI. V lost 1 base to trimming and J lost 2 bases; unmatched junction nucleotides: 7.

This clonotype was found many times. V gene TRBV7-9 combines with J gene TRBJ1-4; maybe TRBD1 (5 bases). CDR1 and CDR2 (germline): SEHNR, FQNEAQ (reference sequence). The CDR3 has 14 amino acids. Trimming stripped 5 bases from V and 1 base from J, with 8 bases between. The CDR3 loop is CASSPQETNEKLFF. The CDR3 coding sequence is TGTGCCAGCAGCCCACAGGAAACTAATGAAAAACTGTTTTTT.

This chain joins TRBV12-3 or TRBV12-4 and TRBJ2-1, with 9 bases that match TRBD2. V lost 0 bases to trimming and J lost 4 bases; unmatched junction nucleotides: 4. CDR3 length: 16 amino acids. The CDR3 region has the DNA TGTGCCAGCAGTTTAGCTAGCGGGGGATTTTACAATGAGCAGTTCTTC. The encoded protein is CASSLASGGFYNEQFF.

The DNA for the CDR3 is TGTGCCATCACCTTGAGCGGGAGGGCCCCTCGCGAGCAGTACGTC. Translating it yields CAITLSGRAPREQYV. The chain combines TRBV10-3 with TRBJ2-7; 10 positions agree with TRBD2. Looked up from germline, CDR1 is ENHRY and CDR2 is SYGVKD. Trimming cost V 7 bases and J 6 bases; bases outside gene matches: 12. This CDR3 is built from 15 residues.

This clonotype appeared many times. The gene calls are TRBV5-1 and TRBJ2-5, with D possibly being TRBD1 or TRBD2 (7 bases each). This CDR3 has 15 amino acids. V lost 0 bases, J lost 5 bases, and 14 bases lay in between. Germline V lookup: CDR1 SGHRS, CDR2 YFSETQ. As DNA, the CDR3 is TGCGCCAGCAGCTTGGCCCAGGGGGGGCAGGAGACCCAGTACTTC. Translation: CASSLAQGGQETQYF.

This clonotype rates as medium-sized (0.01 to 0.1%). The chain combines TRBV28 with TRBJ2-6, with 8 nucleotides matching TRBD1. The germline CDR1 and CDR2 sequences are MDHEN and SYDVKM. The CDR3 has 15 amino acids. Trimming cost V 6 bases and J 4 bases; bases outside gene matches: 5. The CDR3, as DNA: TGTGCCAGCAGGACGGACAGGGCGGGGGCCAACGTCCTGACTTTC. Translation: CASRTDRAGANVLTF.

A word on this clonotype: The limits of the CDR3 on the DNA are not certain, so only TCRdb's listed CDR3 is given. The chain is built from TRBV12-3 or TRBV12-4 and TRBJ2-2; TRBD1, the table's D call, was not compared with the DNA. Termini included, the CDR3 measures 15 amino acids. The CDR3 region is CASSFGPGGLRELFF.

This clonotype is medium-sized in the sample. The rearrangement uses TRBV25-1 and TRBJ1-1, with D hard to call. The length of the CDR3 is 14 residues. Germline assignment: CDR1 MGHDK and CDR2 SYGVNS. V lost 1 base to trimming and J lost 1 base, with 7 bases between them. CDR3 loop: CASSEFRGNTEAFF. CDR3 nucleotide sequence: TGTGCCAGCAGTGAATTCCGGGGGAACACTGAAGCTTTCTTT.

This clonotype was seen ten or more times. V usage is TRBV6-1 and J usage is TRBJ2-3; D may be TRBD2 (5 bases). Germline CDR1 reads MNHNS; CDR2 reads SASEGT. Trimming stripped 0 bases from V and 0 bases from J, with 10 bases between. The CDR3 is 16 amino acids. DNA for the CDR3: TGTGCCAGCAGTGAAGCGCTGGGCGGGAGCACAGATACGCAGTATTTT. Amino acids: CASSEALGGSTDTQYF.

This clonotype was counted ten times or more. The V and J genes are TRBV2 and TRBJ2-3; TRBD2 is a possible D gene (6 bases). The CDR3 is 15 amino acids. Germline V gives CDR1 SNHLY, CDR2 FYNNEI. V shed 3 bases and J shed 4 bases, with 14 bases lying between them. CDR3 in amino acids: CASSDRDFRSDTQYF. The CDR3 nucleotides are TGTGCCAGCAGTGACAGGGACTTCCGATCAGATACGCAGTATTTT.

This clonotype was observed many times. V usage is TRBV6-2 or TRBV6-3 and J usage is TRBJ2-7; possibly TRBD2 for D (6 bases). This CDR3 contains 12 residues. Trimming took 6 bases from V and 3 from J, leaving 9 bases between them. Germline CDR1 is MNHEY and CDR2 is SVGEGT. The CDR3 loop is CASSRGNYEQYV. DNA for the CDR3: TGTGCCAGCAGCCGGGGGAACTACGAGCAGTACGTC.

This chain uses TRBV19 with TRBJ2-3; 9 bases align to TRBD1. From germline, CDR1 is LNHDA and CDR2 SQIVND (reference sequence). After removal of 3 bases from V and 4 bases from J, the junction contained 5 bases not matched to a gene. This CDR3 has 15 residues. The CDR3 region has the DNA TGTGCCAGTAGTATTAGGGACAGGGTACCAGATACGCAGTATTTT. Encoded protein: CASSIRDRVPDTQYF.